This T cell receptor (beta chain) was documented in a study of blood T cell repertoires in COVID-19. On the study more broadly: COVID-19 samples, acute and convalescent, were from the United States, Italy and Spain. PBMCs, B-cell-depleted T cells, or T cells were the source of the cDNA or gDNA that made up the material.

The CDR3 totals 14 residues. V was clipped by 4 bases and J by 0 bases, with 9 bases between them. Germline lookup yields CDR1 KGHSH and CDR2 LQKENI. This clone showed up just once. How the authors handled the data: How many nucleated cells were present was estimated from reference gene primer amplification. TCRdb's copy holds only in-frame clones and misses some; the assay was immunoSEQ multiplex PCR. D and trimming were read from the DNA, whereas the V and J calls and clone size are those reported in that table. The table has 250,000 to 300,000 clones, approximately 89% seen once. This sequence was found in a woman aged 25-40 years who had recovered from COVID-19. The chain is built from TRBV18 and TRBJ2-5, with D hard to call. Sequencing used peripheral blood. In DNA, the CDR3 is TGTGCCAGCTCACATACCAACAACCAAGAGACCCAGTACTTC. Protein product: CASSHTNNQETQYF.